The TCR beta chain under discussion was sequenced for a study of T cell responses to AZD1222 COVID-19 vaccine. Clones were sequenced by immunoSEQ multiplex PCR, and TCRdb holds only the in-frame ones, with some missing. The sample lists around 100,000 clones, nearly 90% occurring once. The CDR3 runs to 15 residues. With 5 bases clipped from V and 0 bases from J, the junction kept 4 bases outside the gene matches. Germline CDR1 is MDHEN and CDR2 is SYDVKM. Points on this clone: Its antigen is still unknown.

The study, taken as a whole, reports: The reported proportion of spike-specific TCRs targeting unmutated variant regions was nearly half. Dominant CD4 TCR responses targeted spike regions 160-218 and 743-854.

The rearrangement uses TRBV28 and TRBJ1-3, with 7 bases lining up with TRBD1. The sequence derives from an adult in good health. This material consisted of peripheral blood, taken on day 0 of AZD1222 vaccination. This CDR3 reads CASSPTGDSGNTIYF. CDR3 DNA: TGTGCCAGCAGTCCCACAGGGGACTCTGGAAACACCATATATTTT.